Listed here are 20 T cell receptor beta chains from one sample, sequenced in a study of CD8+CD57+ T cells in acquired aplastic anemia. The sequenced patients had an expansion of CD8+CD57+ cells seen by flow cytometry. Genomic DNA templated the TCR beta VDJ and CDR3 profiling. TCRdb processed the reads anew with MiXCR; each CDR3 protein has one entry. Here the sample spans 160,000 or so distinct CDR3 sequences, about 64% being singletons. The sequenced material came from sorted CD4+, CD8+, or CD8+CD57+ T cells (not recorded which) from PBMCs. These receptors were collected from a human donor with aplastic anemia.

This clonotype turned up a few times. The chain combines TRBV24-1 with TRBJ2-4; TRBD1 agrees at 10 bases. From germline, CDR1 is KGHDR and CDR2 SFDVKD. CDR3 size: 14 residues. Losses at the gene ends were 5 bases for V and 7 bases for J; bases not matched to a gene: 4. This chain's CDR3 is CATSGDRGGNIQYF. CDR3 coding DNA: TGTGCCACCAGTGGGGACAGGGGAGGGAACATTCAGTACTTC.

The sample holds one count of this clonotype. The chain joins TRBV9 to TRBJ2-7, with D hard to call. V lost 1 base to trimming and J lost 6 bases, with 11 bases between them. This CDR3 has 13 amino acids. CDR1 is SGDLS, CDR2 YYNGEE, per germline. The CDR3 sequence is CASSVSDRVEQYV. DNA for the CDR3: TGTGCCAGCAGCGTATCAGACCGAGTCGAGCAGTACGTC.

The chain uses TRBV11-1 and TRBJ2-1, with a possible D match to TRBD2 (5 bases). The CDR3 has 15 amino acids. V lost 6 bases and J lost 0, with 12 bases in between. Looked up from germline, CDR1 is SGHAT and CDR2 is FQDESV (reference sequence). The CDR3 nucleotides read TGTGCCAGCAGATATAGCGATGGCTCCTACAATGAGCAGTTCTTC. Protein: CASRYSDGSYNEQFF.

In its sample, this clonotype was seen a few times. The rearrangement uses TRBV7-8 and TRBJ1-1; maybe TRBD1 (5 bases). CDR1 and CDR2 from the germline V gene are SGHVS and FQNEAQ. The CDR3 runs 16 residues. V shed 5 bases and J shed 3 bases, with 19 bases lying between them. As DNA, the CDR3 is TGTGCCAGCAGCAGGGACGTAAGCTGGTCGCACACTGAAGCTTTCTTT. Translating it yields CASSRDVSWSHTEAFF.

This clonotype turned up a few times. The chain recombines TRBV29-1 with TRBJ2-7; D possibly matches TRBD1 or TRBD2 (5 bases each). CDR3 size: 14 residues. Germline CDR1 SQVTM, CDR2 ANQGSEA. V lost 1 base and J 3 bases, leaving 13 bases between the germline ends. The CDR3 DNA reads TGCAGCGTTGAAGGTGTGCCGGGGCTCTACGAGCAGTACTTC. It is translated as CSVEGVPGLYEQYF.

This clonotype was detected only once. The gene calls are TRBV20-1 and TRBJ1-1, with D unclear. With 6 bases removed from V and 1 base from J, the gap between germline ends came to 3 bases. The germline V gene encodes CDR1 DFQATT and CDR2 SNEGSKA (reference sequence). The CDR3 is made up of 10 amino acids. CDR3 protein: CSAANTEAFF. CDR3 DNA sequence: TGCAGTGCCGCGAACACTGAAGCTTTCTTT.

This clonotype was seen a handful of times. The chain combines TRBV15 with TRBJ1-1, with a tentative D call TRBD1 (5 bases). Germline CDR1 is LNHNV and CDR2 is YYDKDF (reference sequence). CDR3 size: 14 residues. V was cut by 0 bases and J by 7 bases, with 12 bases left in between. In nucleotides, the CDR3 is TGTGCCACCAGCAGAGATAACGGGAGGGGTGAAGCTTTCTTT. Its protein product is CATSRDNGRGEAFF.

This clonotype was recorded many times. The chain has TRBV20-1 and TRBJ2-7, with 7 bases lining up with TRBD2. This CDR3 comprises 14 residues. V shed 0 bases, J shed 2 bases, and the junction held 4 bases outside the gene matches. The germline V gene has CDR1 DFQATT and CDR2 SNEGSKA (reference sequence). In DNA, the CDR3 is TGCAGTGCTAGAGATAAGCGGGGTCCCTACGAGCAGTACTTC. Translated: CSARDKRGPYEQYF.

J is TRBJ2-2 and V is TRBV19; 10 bases agree with TRBD1. The germline V gene has CDR1 LNHDA and CDR2 SQIVND (reference sequence). V trimming: 8 bases; J trimming: 4 bases; junction bases outside the gene matches: 10. The CDR3 length is 16 residues. This CDR3 is CASHTLGQGTTGELFF. CDR3 coding DNA: TGTGCCAGTCACACGCTGGGACAGGGGACCACCGGGGAGCTGTTTTTT.

The chain combines TRBV6-6 with TRBJ2-5; TRBD1 aligns across 7 bases. J lost 5 bases, V lost 2 bases, and 5 bases had no gene match. The germline CDR1 and CDR2 sequences are MNHNY and SVGAGI (reference sequence). The CDR3 consists of 14 residues. The CDR3 DNA is TGTGCCAGCAGTTACCGGACAGGCTGGGAGACCCAGTACTTC. Translated, it gives CASSYRTGWETQYF.

The CDR3 DNA reads as TGTGCCAGCAGCTCAGGGGACAGGGTTGAGCAGTTCTTC. This encodes CASSSGDRVEQFF. The chain joins TRBV4-2 to TRBJ2-1, with TRBD1 identical over 9 bases. The CDR3 loop spans 13 amino acids. Per the germline V gene, CDR1 is LGHNA and CDR2 is YNFKEQ. Losses at the gene ends were 5 bases for V and 9 bases for J; bases not matched to a gene: 5.

The CDR3 reads CASSQSRGYEQYF. CDR3 DNA sequence: TGTGCCAGTAGCCAAAGTAGGGGCTACGAGCAGTACTTC. The chain joins TRBV19 to TRBJ2-7, with D perhaps TRBD1 (5 bases). Deletions cut 6 bases from V and 3 bases from J, with 12 bases between. Germline CDR1 is LNHDA and CDR2 is SQIVND (reference sequence). CDR3 length equals 13 residues.

The gene calls are TRBV11-1 and TRBJ2-7, with no clear D. This CDR3 comprises 10 residues. The germline V gene encodes CDR1 SGHAT and CDR2 FQDESV (reference sequence). Trimming stripped 8 bases from V and 3 bases from J, with 5 bases between. The CDR3 DNA reads TGTGCCAGCCCGGACTACGAGCAGTACGTC. Its protein product is CASPDYEQYV.

The rearrangement links TRBV2 to TRBJ2-3; D gene uncertain. The DNA end lines up better with TRBJ1-5; the J call may be wrong. CDR1 is SNHLY and CDR2 is FYNNEI in the germline V gene. This CDR3 has 14 amino acids. CDR3 residues: CASSAGLGTDTQHF. As DNA, the CDR3 is TGTGCCAGCAGTGCCGGCCTCGGCACAGATACGCAGCATTTT.

With regard to this clonotype: Its ends do not fully match the called genes, so a read error is possible. V gene TRBV5-1 combines with J gene TRBJ2-5, with D tentatively TRBD2 (5 bases). The V gene's germline CDR1 is SGHRS and CDR2 YFSETQ. The CDR3 sequence is 13 residues long. The chain's CDR3 is CASSDPPGETQCF. Here the CDR3 DNA reads TGTGCCAGCAGTGACCCCCCCGGGGAGACCCAGTGCTTC. Variable domain in full (rest from reference TRBV5-1 and TRBJ2-5): KAGVTQTPRYLIKTRGQQVTLSCSPISGHRSVSWYQQTPGQGLQFLFEYFSETQRNKGNFPGRFSGRQFSNSRSEMNVSTLELGDSALYLCASSDPPGETQCFGPGTRLLVL.

V usage is TRBV11-2 and J usage is TRBJ2-7, with TRBD1 matching 8 bases. V lost 5 bases and J lost 9; bases outside the gene matches: 6. From germline, CDR1 is SGHAT and CDR2 FQNNGV. The CDR3 length is 12 residues. The CDR3 spells CASSQGQDGQYF. The CDR3 DNA reads TGTGCCAGCAGCCAGGGACAGGATGGGCAGTACTTC.

The CDR3 sequence: CASSLEASGSQPQHF. CDR3 nucleotides: TGTGCCAGCAGCTTAGAGGCGTCAGGGAGTCAGCCCCAGCATTTT. V gene TRBV7-9 combines with J gene TRBJ1-5; D possibly corresponds to TRBD1 (5 bases). The ends were cut back, 1 base at V and 6 bases at J, with 13 bases in the middle. This CDR3 is built from 15 residues. From germline, CDR1 is SEHNR and CDR2 FQNEAQ (reference sequence).

This clonotype was seen many times. This chain uses TRBV9 with TRBJ2-7; perhaps D is TRBD1 or TRBD2 (6 bases each). The length of the CDR3 is 14 residues. Germline V gene sequence: CDR1 SGDLS, CDR2 YYNGEE. The V end was cut by 3 bases, the J end by 3 bases, with 13 bases between. The CDR3 coding sequence is TGTGCCAGCAGCGCGGGGGACAAATACTACGAGCAGTACTTC. This codes for CASSAGDKYYEQYF.

The chain couples TRBV20-1 to TRBJ2-1; D may be TRBD2 (5 bases). V gave up 4 bases and J gave up 2 bases, with 6 bases separating them. This CDR3 is 12 amino acids long. Germline V gene lookup returns CDR1 DFQATT and CDR2 SNEGSKA (reference sequence). CDR3 sequence reads: CSATGTYNEQFF. The CDR3 DNA sequence: TGCAGTGCTACCGGGACCTACAATGAGCAGTTCTTC.

The chain is built from TRBV29-1 and TRBJ2-3; 11 nucleotides agree with TRBD2. Germline lookup yields CDR1 SQVTM and CDR2 ANQGSEA. V shed 8 bases, J shed 2 bases, and the junction held 6 bases outside the gene matches. The CDR3 loop spans 14 amino acids. For the CDR3, the DNA is TGCAGCACCACTAGCGGGGGTTTCACAGATACGCAGTATTTT. Protein: CSTTSGGFTDTQYF.